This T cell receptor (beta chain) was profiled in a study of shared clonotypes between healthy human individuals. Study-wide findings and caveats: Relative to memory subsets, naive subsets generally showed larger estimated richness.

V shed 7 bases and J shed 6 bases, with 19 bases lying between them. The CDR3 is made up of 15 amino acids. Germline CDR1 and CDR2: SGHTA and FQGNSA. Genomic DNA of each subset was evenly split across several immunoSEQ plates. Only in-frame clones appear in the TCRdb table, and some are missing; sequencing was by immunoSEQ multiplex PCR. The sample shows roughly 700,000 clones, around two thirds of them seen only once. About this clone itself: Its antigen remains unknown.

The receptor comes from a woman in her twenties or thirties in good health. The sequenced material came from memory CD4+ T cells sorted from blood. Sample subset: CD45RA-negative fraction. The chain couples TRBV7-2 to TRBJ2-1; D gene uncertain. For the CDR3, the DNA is TGTGCCAGCAACCCTAACGGGTGGCCCACCAATGAGCAGTTCTTC. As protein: CASNPNGWPTNEQFF. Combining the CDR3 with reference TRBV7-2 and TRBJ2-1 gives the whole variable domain GAGVSQSPSNKVTEKGKDVELRCDPISGHTALYWYRQSLGQGLEFLIYFQGNSAPDKSGLPSDRFSAERTGGSVSTLTIQRTQQEDSAVYLCASNPNGWPTNEQFFGPGTRLTVL.